Sequencing of this T cell receptor (beta chain) was carried out in a study of T cell responses to AZD1222 COVID-19 vaccine. Some clones are missing from TCRdb's copy, which holds only in-frame ones; the method was immunoSEQ multiplex PCR. The sample yields tens of thousands of clones, 87% seen once. The CDR3 length is 14 residues. CDR1 SEHNR and CDR2 FQNEAQ come from the germline V gene (reference sequence). Trimming cost V 5 bases and J 3 bases; bases outside gene matches: 5. Findings and caveats of the study: Repertoire collection took place solely once the T cell response had peaked. As reported, nearly half of all spike-specific TCRs target variant regions that are unmutated. White British people made up most donors, females outnumbered males, and clonal diversity was possibly underestimated. Two doses of AZD1222 preceded a rise in Spike-specific TCR breadth and depth.

Comment on this clone: The antigen is not known.

The sequence was obtained from an adult in good health. The material sequenced was peripheral blood, taken on day 0 of AZD1222 vaccination. This chain links TRBV7-9 with TRBJ1-1; 8 nucleotides align to TRBD1. This CDR3 reads CASSLTGGDTEAFF. The CDR3 nucleotides are TGTGCCAGCAGCCTAACAGGGGGAGACACTGAAGCTTTCTTT.